This TCR beta chain was recovered during a study of blood T cells in healthy people across ages. General observations from the study: Total diversity from one million sequenced T cells was likely underestimated.

V was cut by 0 bases and J by 10 bases, with 16 bases left in between. This CDR3 region has 15 residues. In germline, CDR1 is MGHRA, CDR2 YSYEKL. For the second PCR, which ran for about 7 to 11 cycles, a sample-barcoded 5' primer and a J-beta primer mix were used. TCRdb analysed the 5' RACE reads with MiXCR anew, one entry per CDR3 protein. The data show about 1,400,000 distinct CDR3 sequences, approximately 59% seen once. With regard to this clonotype: What it binds is not known.

The sample consisted of blood. This receptor was obtained from a man aged 18 to 29 in good health. The J gene is TRBJ2-1, the V gene TRBV4-1; D is uncertain. This CDR3 is CASSQESPAAYEQFF. The CDR3 DNA reads as TGCGCCAGCAGCCAAGAGTCTCCGGCGGCATACGAGCAGTTCTTC.